This T cell receptor beta chain was retrieved from a study of T-cell reconstitution after alpha-beta-depleted transplantation in children. This clonotype has only a few counts. The library targeted TCRbeta and was prepared with unique molecular identifiers. MiXCR, run by TCRdb on the PCR reads, gives a single entry per CDR3 protein. Of 350,000 to 500,000 distinct CDR3 sequences listed, roughly 44% are singletons. This CDR3 is 15 amino acids long. Germline V gene sequence: CDR1 LGHDT, CDR2 YNNKEL (reference sequence). Trimming stripped 4 bases from V and 3 bases from J, with 13 bases between. Sequencing used PBMCs, obtained before TCRalphabeta/CD19-depleted stem cell transplant. The chain carries TRBV3-1 and TRBJ1-3, with D perhaps TRBD1 (5 bases). This receptor was taken from a girl aged 2-9 years with aplastic anemia, due to receive a stem cell transplant. CDR3 amino acids: CASSRGGTDGNTIYF. The CDR3 coding sequence is TGTGCCAGCAGCCGAGGAGGGACGGATGGAAACACCATATATTTT.